What follows are 10 T cell receptor beta chains derived from one specimen sequenced in a study of T cell responses to AZD1222 COVID-19 vaccine. Sequencing used immunoSEQ multiplex PCR; TCRdb keeps in-frame clones, though not all of them. Of around 50,000 clones in the sample, approximately 83% were seen once. The sequenced sample was peripheral blood, obtained 28 days after the second AZD1222 dose. The receptors stem from an adult who received the AZD1222 COVID-19 vaccine.

The chain uses TRBV2 and TRBJ1-5; D may be TRBD1 (5 bases). CDR1 SNHLY and CDR2 FYNNEI come from the germline V gene. The V end lost 4 bases, the J end lost 0 bases, and 7 bases lay between the germline ends. The CDR3 loop spans 14 amino acids. The CDR3 loop is CASSGTISNQPQHF. Written as DNA, the CDR3 is TGTGCCAGCAGTGGGACAATTAGCAATCAGCCCCAGCATTTT.

CDR3 protein: CASSFGNTIYF. The CDR3 DNA reads TGTGCCAGCAGCTTTGGAAACACCATATATTTT. The J gene is TRBJ1-3, the V gene TRBV12-3 or TRBV12-4; D gene unclear. This CDR3 has 11 amino acids. V lost 6 bases, J lost 3 bases, and 3 bases lay in between.

The V and J genes are TRBV11-3 and TRBJ1-1; D is undetermined. Deletions cut 1 base from V and 4 bases from J, with 7 bases between. The CDR3 contains 13 residues. Germline V lookup: CDR1 SGHNT, CDR2 YENEEA. CDR3 region: CASSLARGTEAFF. Written as DNA, the CDR3 is TGTGCCAGCAGCTTAGCCCGAGGCACTGAAGCTTTCTTT.

This clone was observed a handful of times. The V and J genes are TRBV19 and TRBJ2-2; D is unresolved. The CDR3 length is 14 residues. V shed 9 bases and J shed 2 bases, with 13 bases lying between them. The germline V gene encodes CDR1 LNHDA and CDR2 SQIVND (reference sequence). The CDR3 loop reads CASAQSRNTGELFF. Here the CDR3 DNA reads TGTGCCAGCGCCCAATCCAGAAACACCGGGGAGCTGTTTTTT.

This clone was detected a few times. The chain recombines TRBV7-9 with TRBJ2-7, with D possibly being TRBD1 (6 bases). V was clipped by 2 bases and J by 5 bases, with 13 bases between them. Germline assignment: CDR1 SEHNR and CDR2 FQNEAQ (reference sequence). The CDR3 is made up of 14 amino acids. The CDR3 is CASSLTQGSDEQYF. The DNA of the CDR3 is TGTGCCAGCAGCTTAACACAGGGTTCAGACGAGCAGTACTTC.

The CDR3 nucleotides read TGTGCCAGCAGCTTGGGCGGGTACTCTGGGGCCAACGTCCTGACTTTC. Residues: CASSLGGYSGANVLTF. The chain couples TRBV5-4 to TRBJ2-6; perhaps TRBD2 as D (5 bases). CDR3 length: 16 residues. V was pared by 0 bases and J by 0 bases, with 7 bases between. The germline V gene encodes CDR1 SGHNT and CDR2 YYREEE (reference sequence).

The genes are TRBV28 and TRBJ2-1; 9 nucleotides line up with TRBD1. The CDR3 has 15 residues. Germline V gives CDR1 MDHEN, CDR2 SYDVKM. The J segment lost 3 bases and the V segment lost 4 bases, leaving 4 bases of the junction unmatched. The CDR3, as DNA: TGTGCCAGCAGTTCGCGGACAGGGGTCTACAATGAGCAGTTCTTC. The encoded protein is CASSSRTGVYNEQFF.

This chain joins TRBV6-1 and TRBJ2-1, with 8 bases lining up with TRBD2. This CDR3 is built from 15 residues. CDR1 and CDR2 (germline): MNHNS, SASEGT. Trimming cost V 3 bases and J 9 bases; bases outside gene matches: 10. The CDR3 protein is CASSDGSGSRVEQFF. In DNA form, the CDR3 reads TGTGCCAGCAGTGATGGGAGCGGGAGTCGCGTTGAGCAGTTCTTC.

The chain employs TRBV7-6 and TRBJ2-5, with 8 bases aligning to TRBD2. V was pared by 0 bases and J by 4 bases, with 1 base of the junction left unmatched. The CDR3 extends over 14 amino acids. CDR1 and CDR2 (germline): SGHVS, FNYEAQ. The CDR3 here is CASSLASGTETQYF. The CDR3 coding sequence is TGTGCCAGCAGCTTAGCTAGCGGGACAGAGACCCAGTACTTC.

The gene calls are TRBV7-2 and TRBJ2-7; D possibly corresponds to TRBD1 (6 bases). V lost 2 bases and J lost 5, with 16 bases in between. The CDR3 has 15 residues. Germline V lookup: CDR1 SGHTA, CDR2 FQGNSA. The CDR3 DNA reads TGTGCCAGCAGCTTAAGGGGGACCCACCTAAACGAGCAGTACTTC. As protein: CASSLRGTHLNEQYF.